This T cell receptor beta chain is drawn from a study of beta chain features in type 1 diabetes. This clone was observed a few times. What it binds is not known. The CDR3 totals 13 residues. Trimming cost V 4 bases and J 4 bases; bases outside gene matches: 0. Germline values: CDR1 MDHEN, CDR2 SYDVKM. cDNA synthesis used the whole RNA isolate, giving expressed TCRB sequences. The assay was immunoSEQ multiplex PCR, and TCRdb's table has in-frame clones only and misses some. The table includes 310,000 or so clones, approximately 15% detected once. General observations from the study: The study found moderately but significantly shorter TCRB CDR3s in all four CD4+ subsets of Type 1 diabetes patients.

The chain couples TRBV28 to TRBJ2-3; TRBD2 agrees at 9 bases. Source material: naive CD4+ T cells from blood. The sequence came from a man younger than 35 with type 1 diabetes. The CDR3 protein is CASSSSGADTQYF. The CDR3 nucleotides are TGTGCCAGCAGTTCTAGCGGGGCAGATACGCAGTATTTT.